The T cell receptor (beta chain) under discussion was sequenced for a study of cytomegalovirus exposure and HLA in healthy donors (dated by TCRdb to between 2016 and 2019). About the investigation overall: In an earlier analysis of some 550 of the donors, around 300 Gb of sequence data and some 120 million unique TCR beta sequences from 180 million or so T cells were reported. An early release covering roughly 580 HLA-typed donors comprised about 290 gigabases of sequencing data and 85 million or so unique TCR sequences. Among the approximately 400 genotyped donors, approximately 82% belonged to the genetic ancestry cluster associated with self-reported Caucasian donors. The study was designed to test whether signatures of past pathogen exposure could be identified by cataloging public T cell receptors. The T cell repertoires of 550 to 850 subjects were profiled by immunosequencing and related to cytomegalovirus serostatus. Along with the roughly 670-subject first cohort, a separate validation cohort of over a hundred different subjects was used. To predict cytomegalovirus infection status, the study brought together high-throughput TCR immunosequencing, statistical association of individual TCRs with disease status, and machine learning. A later analysis re-analyzed previously published TCR beta repertoires from 666 donors and added high-resolution HLA genotyping to study TCR occurrence patterns. Rather than drawing on any new phenotypic data, the later analysis identified candidate immune exposures from TCR beta sequences and the way those sequences occurred across donors. An earlier analysis of roughly 580 of the donors used high-throughput TCR beta sequencing to judge whether each TCR beta V gene segment behaved as functional or pseudogenic. Donor age, sex, ethnicity and CMV serostatus were compiled together with the repertoire data. A later genetic analysis used genome-wide SNP genotypes for about 55% of the 666 donors, treating that subset as a discovery cohort. Every discovery cohort repertoire had been produced on one sequencing platform. HLA typing covered class I and class II loci at four-digit resolution. The number of typed donors differed by locus: about 620-630 for A, B, C, DRB1 and DQB1; 522 for DQA1; 600 to 610 for DPA1; and some 450 for DPB1. Four or five DR-DQ haplotypes were handled as single units for association and clustering because linkage in the cohort was strong. Across about 380 genotyped donors of the cohort, an average of about 220,000 unique TCR beta nucleotide sequences per donor were sequenced, and approximately 17% of those sequences were non-productive. Overall results and qualifications from the work: A cluster of highly shared sequence variants was judged likely to be a technical artifact of the sequencing pipeline. The classifier was reported to diagnose cytomegalovirus status with high specificity and sensitivity in both the original and validation cohorts. At a false discovery rate of 0.05, a later analysis linked under 20,000 TCR beta sequences to specific HLA alleles. Around 16 rarely observed V segments, including chromosome 9 orphons, were excluded from the earlier analysis of about 610 of the donors because counts were too low. Because HLA typing was unavailable for some donors at each locus, only the typed subset was used in association tests. A further reported finding was that TCR beta sequences accurately predicted the HLA-A and HLA-B alleles for most subjects in the first cohort. The study listed 164 TCR beta chains as associated with cytomegalovirus. V-gene and J-gene trimming of TCR beta chains was associated with a missense DCLRE1C variant in a later genetic analysis, and the association was replicated in an independent cohort. Assigning TCR associations to individual alleles was difficult when HLA alleles, especially DR and DQ, strongly co-occurred. In a later analysis, several top co-occurrence clusters were reported to appear linked to parvovirus B19, influenza, CMV and Epstein-Barr virus. Correlated functional status among segregating V segments might reflect linkage disequilibrium, but an unknown experimental factor could not be ruled out. Presence/absence analyses assumed roughly uniform sequencing depth across donors, an assumption that may not hold. According to a later analysis, most CMV-associated TCR beta chains appeared to be HLA-restricted, and the HLA associations seemed to be driven largely by CMV exposure. In an earlier analysis of 587 of the donors, most TCR beta V segments appeared in productive rearrangements about 87% or about 30% of the time, broadly matching IMGT annotations. According to a later genetic analysis, donors in an Asian-associated ancestry cluster had fewer N-insertions in productive TCRs than the approximately 710-donor mean. Some IMGT-functional V segments, including TRBV6-2 and TRBV6-3, could not be distinguished by the 87-base-pair reads and were therefore excluded. In a later analysis, TCR association rates were found to vary across HLA loci, with the most associated TCRs seen for DRB1 alleles and the fewest for HLA-C alleles. The authors suggested that the approach could potentially be extended to other disease states and immunological phenotypes. Most TCR sequences were seen in very few donors, while some public TCRs were found in many individuals. Immune exposure information for the cohort was limited to CMV serostatus. In a later analysis, HLA-associated TCR beta chains showed more clonal expansion and lower generation probabilities than non-associated chains that were equally common. A few of the identified cytomegalovirus-associated TCR beta chains were confirmed in vitro to be specific for cytomegalovirus antigens. The cohort was sequenced for TCR beta chains only, and without alpha or paired-chain data the features that could be detected were limited.

Notes on this clone: Its antigen remains unidentified. The record has no base qualities; no much larger clone is one base away.

In total, approximately 700 healthy bone marrow donors made up the cohort. All cohort members were sampled while nominally healthy, although unrecorded immune exposures were likely present. The donor was CMV seropositive and was included in the group of 290 or so seropositive cohort members. Each donor provided a peripheral blood sample, and peripheral blood mononuclear cells were used for TCR beta sequencing. The Qiagen DNeasy Blood Extraction Kit was used to extract genomic DNA from the blood cell samples. Library preparation employed the immunoSEQ multiplex PCR assay. The multiplex PCR relied on a mix of 60 forward primers for TCR Vbeta segments and 13 reverse primers for TCR Jbeta segments. The CDR3 region of rearranged TCR beta genes was amplified from genomic DNA with a multiplex PCR assay. Amplified TCR beta libraries were sequenced as 87-base-pair reads on the Illumina HiSeq System. In the paper's pipeline: Across the 670 or so repertoires, a later analysis counted some 81 million unique TCR beta chains, 9 million to 14 million of which were shared by at least two donors. A nearest-neighbor algorithm error-corrected the raw reads and collapsed the reads into unique sequences, merging closely related sequences to remove PCR and sequencing errors. To assign V, D and J gene segments, CDR3 sequences were aligned to IMGT reference sequences. Each retained sequence needed at least a six-nucleotide match to both a V gene segment and a J gene segment. Rearrangements were called productive when the CDR3 lacked stop codons and stayed in frame with V and J; all others were non-productive. Following IMGT convention, CDR3 was defined as the stretch from the second conserved V-encoded cysteine up to the conserved J-encoded phenylalanine. The earlier analysis of about 610 of the donors excluded any sequence lacking an unambiguous match to a single V gene segment. In an earlier analysis of a few hundred of the donors, V segments were called functional above 56.7% productive rearrangements and were called segregating when the between-donor standard deviation exceeded 5%. To diagnose cytomegalovirus status from the catalog of TCR beta chain sequences, a statistical classification framework was built. A later analysis assigned V and J genes by comparing TCR nucleotide sequences with IMGT/GENE-DB human TR gene sequences. In a later analysis, CDR3 sequences and most-parsimonious VDJ recombination scenarios were assigned using the TCRdist pipeline. In a later analysis, each TCR beta chain was defined by its CDR3 amino acid sequence together with its V-gene family, and reads without a unique V-gene family were excluded. A later analysis removed 450 to 600 highly shared, low-generation-probability nucleotide sequences to deal with suspected cross-contamination and a sequencing artifact. For each public chain, a later analysis derived a clonal expansion index from normalized ranks of inferred template counts within each repertoire. Generation probabilities in a later analysis came from a VDJ recombination model fitted to out-of-frame rearrangements, and those results were checked against IGoR. In a later analysis, TCR-TCR, TCR-HLA and TCR-CMV co-occurrence was scored with hypergeometric tests, and a repertoire-size bias correction was applied to TCR pairs. In a later analysis, false discovery rates were estimated by permuting HLA or CMV assignments 20 times. In a later analysis, co-occurring TCRs were grouped with DBSCAN, and TCRdist sequence similarity was added when clustering was performed within HLA-allele-positive subsets. Repertoires with fewer than 30,000 or more than 120,000 public chains were left out of co-occurrence clustering, as were about 5 repertoires with anomalous nucleotide sharing. The table comes from immuneACCESS by way of TCRdb, which keeps in-frame sequences with V and J called. Part of the clones is missing from these tables; in studies checked, under half for an unresolved V gene and the rest for unknown reasons. Clonal size and the V and J genes are those of that table, whereas D and trimming came from the DNA. For this sample the table gives about 89,000 clones, of which less than 85% were detected only once. 7.4% of the sample is taken by the ten largest.

V loses 0 bases of germline sequence and J loses 5 bases, and the interval between the two ends is 8 bases. As encoded in the germline V gene (reference sequence), CDR1 is SGHNT while CDR2 is YYREEE. There are 13 amino acids in the CDR3, from cysteine to phenylalanine inclusive. Only the CDR3 DNA is retained, 39 bases long and in frame from the first base. Input material: PBMCs. The chain is made from TRBV5-4 and TRBJ1-2; no confident D gene assignment can be made. The origin of this receptor is a man aged 35-49 years in good health and CMV-seropositive. The sequenced DNA: TGTGCCAGCAGCTTGGACAGAGGGTATGGCTACACCTTC. It is translated as CASSLDRGYGYTF.